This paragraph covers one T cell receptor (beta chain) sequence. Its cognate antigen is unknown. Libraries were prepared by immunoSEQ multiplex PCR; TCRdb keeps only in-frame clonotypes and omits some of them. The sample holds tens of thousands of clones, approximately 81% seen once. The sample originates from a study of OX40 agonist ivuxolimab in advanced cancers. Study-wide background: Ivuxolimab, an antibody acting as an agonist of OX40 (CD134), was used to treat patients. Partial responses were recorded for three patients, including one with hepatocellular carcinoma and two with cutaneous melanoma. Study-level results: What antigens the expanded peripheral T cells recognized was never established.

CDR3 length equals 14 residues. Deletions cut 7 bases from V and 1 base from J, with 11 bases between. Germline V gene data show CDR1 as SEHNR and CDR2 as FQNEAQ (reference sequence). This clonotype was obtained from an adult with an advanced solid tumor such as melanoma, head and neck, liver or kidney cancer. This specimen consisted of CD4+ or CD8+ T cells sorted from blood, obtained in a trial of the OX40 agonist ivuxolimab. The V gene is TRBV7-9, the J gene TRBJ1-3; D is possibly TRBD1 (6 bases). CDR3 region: CASMQGQSGNTIYF. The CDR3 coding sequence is TGTGCCAGCATGCAGGGACAATCTGGAAACACCATATATTTT.